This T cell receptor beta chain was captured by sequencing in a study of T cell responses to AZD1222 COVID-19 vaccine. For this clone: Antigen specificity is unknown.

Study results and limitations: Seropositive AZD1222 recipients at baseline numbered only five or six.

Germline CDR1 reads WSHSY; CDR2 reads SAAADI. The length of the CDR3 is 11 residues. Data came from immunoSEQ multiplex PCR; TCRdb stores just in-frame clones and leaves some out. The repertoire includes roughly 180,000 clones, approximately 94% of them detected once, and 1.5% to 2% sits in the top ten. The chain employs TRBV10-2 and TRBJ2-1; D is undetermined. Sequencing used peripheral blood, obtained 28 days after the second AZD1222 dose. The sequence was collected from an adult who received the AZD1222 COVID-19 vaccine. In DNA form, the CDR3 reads TGCTCGTGCTCCGCGTACAATGAGCAGTTCTTC. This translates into CSCSAYNEQFF.